What follows describes a single T cell receptor beta chain. What it binds is unknown. This sample stems from a study of cytomegalovirus exposure and HLA in healthy donors. Findings and limits, study-wide: In a later analysis, DRB1 alleles had the most associated TCRs; HLA-C alleles the fewest.

PCR amplification relied on 60 Vbeta primers (plus 13 Jbeta primers). Sequenced by immunoSEQ multiplex PCR; TCRdb stores in-frame clones only, minus some. The sample contains some 180,000 clones, 77% of which appear only once. This clonotype was sampled from a man between 18 and 29 years old in good health and CMV-seronegative. What was sequenced was PBMCs.

The CDR3, as DNA: TGCAGCGTTGGGTCTAGCGGGAGTGTACAGTATTTT. This gives the protein CSVGSSGSVQYF. This chain links TRBV29-1 with TRBJ2-3; the match to TRBD2 covers 10 bases. The length of the CDR3 is 12 residues. The germline V gene has CDR1 SQVTM and CDR2 ANQGSEA. V lost 4 bases to trimming and J lost 12 bases; unmatched junction nucleotides: 7.